This paragraph covers one TCR beta chain sequence. In the study's own analysis: Reference gene primer amplification gave estimated nucleated cell counts. Sequencing used immunoSEQ multiplex PCR; TCRdb keeps in-frame clones, though not all of them. V, J and clone size are taken as reported in that table, and D and trimming were inferred from the DNA itself. The data contain fewer than 250,000 clones, 70% to 90% of them singletons. The sample comes from a study of blood T cell repertoires in COVID-19. About the research overall: Spain, Italy and the United States supplied samples that represented acute and convalescent COVID-19. Sample material is recorded as cDNA or gDNA derived from T cells, B-cell-depleted T cells, or PBMCs.

CDR3 length: 14 residues. Germline assignment: CDR1 SGHDN and CDR2 FVKESK. Trimming stripped 0 bases from V and 4 bases from J, with 9 bases between. This clonotype originated in a woman of 80 years or more with acute or convalescent COVID-19. The source material was peripheral blood. J is TRBJ2-5 and V is TRBV14, with D hard to call. The CDR3 DNA is TGTGCCAGCAGCCAAGATCGAGGCCCAGAGACCCAGTACTTC. Residues: CASSQDRGPETQYF. The variable domain in full, completed from reference TRBV14 and TRBJ2-5, reads EAGVTQFPSHSVIEKGQTVTLRCDPISGHDNLYWYRRVMGKEIKFLLHFVKESKQDESGMPNNRFLAERTGGTYSTLKVQPAELEDSGVYFCASSQDRGPETQYFGPGTRLLVL.